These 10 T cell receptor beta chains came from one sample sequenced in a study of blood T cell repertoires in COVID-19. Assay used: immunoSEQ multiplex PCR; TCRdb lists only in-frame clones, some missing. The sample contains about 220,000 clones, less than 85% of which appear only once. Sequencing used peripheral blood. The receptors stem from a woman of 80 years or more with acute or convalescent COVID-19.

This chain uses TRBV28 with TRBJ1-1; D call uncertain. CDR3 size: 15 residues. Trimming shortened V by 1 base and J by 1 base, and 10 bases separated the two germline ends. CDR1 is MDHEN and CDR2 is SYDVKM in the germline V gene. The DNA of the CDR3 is TGTGCCAGCAGTTTATTTCGTCTTAAGAACACTGAAGCTTTCTTT. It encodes CASSLFRLKNTEAFF.

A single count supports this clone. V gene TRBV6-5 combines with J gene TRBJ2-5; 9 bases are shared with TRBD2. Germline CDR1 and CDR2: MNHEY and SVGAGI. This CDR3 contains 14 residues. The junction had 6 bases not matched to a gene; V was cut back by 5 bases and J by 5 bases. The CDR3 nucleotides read TGTGCCAGCAGTCGCGGGGGGGCCGGGGAGACCCAGTACTTC. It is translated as CASSRGGAGETQYF.

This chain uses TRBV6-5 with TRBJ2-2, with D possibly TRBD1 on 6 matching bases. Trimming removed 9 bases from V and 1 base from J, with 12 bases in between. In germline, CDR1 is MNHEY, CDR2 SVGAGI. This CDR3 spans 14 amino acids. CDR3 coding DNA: TGTGCCAGTGAACCGGGACAGAACACCGGGGAGCTGTTTTTT. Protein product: CASEPGQNTGELFF.

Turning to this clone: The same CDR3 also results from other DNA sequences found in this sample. CDR3 DNA: TGTGCCAGCAGTCTACAGGGGGCGGACTATGGCTACACCTTC. Protein sequence: CASSLQGADYGYTF. The rearrangement joins TRBV6-5 to TRBJ1-2, with TRBD1 matching 9 bases. The germline V gene has CDR1 MNHEY and CDR2 SVGAGI. Trimming cost V 5 bases and J 3 bases; bases outside gene matches: 4. The CDR3 contains 14 residues.

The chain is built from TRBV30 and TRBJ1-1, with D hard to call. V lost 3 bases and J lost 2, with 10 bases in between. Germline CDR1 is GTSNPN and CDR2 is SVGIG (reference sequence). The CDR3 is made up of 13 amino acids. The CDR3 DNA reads TGTGCCTGGAGGCGCGAAGTTAACACTGAAGCTTTCTTT. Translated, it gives CAWRREVNTEAFF.

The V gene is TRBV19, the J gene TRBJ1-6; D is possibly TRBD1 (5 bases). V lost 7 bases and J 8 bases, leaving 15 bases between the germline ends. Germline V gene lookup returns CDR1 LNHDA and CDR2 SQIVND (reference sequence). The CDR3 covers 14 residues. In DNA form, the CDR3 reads TGTGCCAGTACTATGGGGGGTTCGGATTCACCCCTCCACTTT. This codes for CASTMGGSDSPLHF.

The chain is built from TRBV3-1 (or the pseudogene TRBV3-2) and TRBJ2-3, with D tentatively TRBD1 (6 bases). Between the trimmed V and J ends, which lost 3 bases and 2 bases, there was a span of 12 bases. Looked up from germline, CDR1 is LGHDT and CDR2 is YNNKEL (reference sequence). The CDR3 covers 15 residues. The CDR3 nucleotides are TGTGCCAGCAGCCAGAGGGACATCCTCACAGATACGCAGTATTTT. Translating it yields CASSQRDILTDTQYF.

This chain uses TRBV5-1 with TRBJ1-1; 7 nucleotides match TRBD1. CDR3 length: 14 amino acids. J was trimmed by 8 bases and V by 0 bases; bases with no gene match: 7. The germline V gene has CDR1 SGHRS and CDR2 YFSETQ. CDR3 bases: TGCGCCAGCAGCTTGGAGGCCAGGGGGTCGGAAGCTTTCTTT. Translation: CASSLEARGSEAFF.

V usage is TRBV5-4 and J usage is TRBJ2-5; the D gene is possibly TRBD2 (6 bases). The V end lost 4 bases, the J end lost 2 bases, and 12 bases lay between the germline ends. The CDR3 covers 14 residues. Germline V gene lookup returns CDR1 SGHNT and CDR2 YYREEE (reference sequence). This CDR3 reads CASSPLSGQETQYF. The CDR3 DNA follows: TGTGCCAGCAGCCCACTTAGCGGACAAGAGACCCAGTACTTC.

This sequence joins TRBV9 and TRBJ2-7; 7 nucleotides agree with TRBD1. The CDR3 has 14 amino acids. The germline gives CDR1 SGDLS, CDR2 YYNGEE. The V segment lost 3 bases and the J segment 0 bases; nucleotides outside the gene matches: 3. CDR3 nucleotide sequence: TGTGCCAGCAGCGCCGGGGACAGCTCCTACGAGCAGTACTTC. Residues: CASSAGDSSYEQYF.